This T cell receptor beta chain comes out of a study of molecular identifiers for immune sequencing clone quantification. Germline V gene lookup returns CDR1 LGHNA and CDR2 YNFKEQ. This CDR3 comprises 15 residues. V lost 5 bases and J lost 2, with 16 bases in between. As CD8+CD4-CCR7+CD45RA+ cells, naive CD8 T cells were sorted. TCRdb reprocessed the PCR reads with MiXCR, giving one entry per CDR3 protein. The data show hundreds of thousands of distinct CDR3 sequences, about 25% seen once. This sequence joins TRBV4-2 and TRBJ2-7, with D perhaps being TRBD1 or TRBD2 (5 bases each). The receptor's source is a human donor in good health. Some libraries in this study had Jurkat cell RNA spiked in. Specimen: naive CD8+ T cells from blood, with Jurkat cell RNA spiked in. Specified subset: FACS-sorted CD8+CD4-CCR7+CD45RA+ naive T cells. CDR3 residues: CASSFGTTDPYEQYF. CDR3 bases: TGTGCCAGCAGCTTCGGGACCACAGATCCCTACGAGCAGTACTTC.